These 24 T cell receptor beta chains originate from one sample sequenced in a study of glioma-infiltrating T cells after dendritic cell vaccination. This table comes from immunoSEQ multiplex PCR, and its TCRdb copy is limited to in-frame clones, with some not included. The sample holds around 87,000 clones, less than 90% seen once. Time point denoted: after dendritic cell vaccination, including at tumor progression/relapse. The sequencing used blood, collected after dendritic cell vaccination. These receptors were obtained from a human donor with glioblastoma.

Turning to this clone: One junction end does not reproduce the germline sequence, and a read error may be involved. The CDR3 DNA is TGTGCCAGCACCTTAGACAGGGATCACTATGGCTACACCTTC. It codes for CASTLDRDHYGYTF. This rearrangement joins TRBV7-9 to TRBJ1-2; 7 nucleotides align to TRBD1. CDR1 SEHNR and CDR2 FQNEAQ come from the germline V gene (reference sequence). The CDR3 totals 14 residues. Full variable domain (missing parts from reference TRBV7-9 and TRBJ1-2): DTGVSQNPRHKITKRGQNVTFRCDPISEHNRLYWYRQTLGQGPEFLTYFQNEAQLEKSRLLSDRFSAERPKGSFSTLEIQRTEQGDSAMYLCASTLDRDHYGYTFGSGTRLTVV.

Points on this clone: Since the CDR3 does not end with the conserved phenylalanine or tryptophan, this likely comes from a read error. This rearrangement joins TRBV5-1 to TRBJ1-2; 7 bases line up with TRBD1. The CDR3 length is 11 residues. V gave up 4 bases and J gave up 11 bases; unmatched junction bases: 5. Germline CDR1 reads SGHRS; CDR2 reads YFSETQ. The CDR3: CASSQDRRYTL. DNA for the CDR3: TGCGCCAGCAGCCAGGACAGGCGATACACCCTC.

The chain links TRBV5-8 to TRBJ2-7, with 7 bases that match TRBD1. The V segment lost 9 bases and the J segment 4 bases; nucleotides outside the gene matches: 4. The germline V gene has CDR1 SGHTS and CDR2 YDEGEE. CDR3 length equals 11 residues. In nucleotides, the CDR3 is TGTGCCACGGGACAGTTGTACGAGCAGTACTTC. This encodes CATGQLYEQYF.

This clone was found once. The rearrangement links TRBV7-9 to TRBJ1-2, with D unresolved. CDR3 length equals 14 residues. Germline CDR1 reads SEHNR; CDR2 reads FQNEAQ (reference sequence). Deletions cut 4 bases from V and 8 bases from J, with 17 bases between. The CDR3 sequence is CASSSSLVGRGYTF. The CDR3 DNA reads TGTGCCAGCAGCTCATCCCTAGTCGGGAGAGGCTACACCTTC.

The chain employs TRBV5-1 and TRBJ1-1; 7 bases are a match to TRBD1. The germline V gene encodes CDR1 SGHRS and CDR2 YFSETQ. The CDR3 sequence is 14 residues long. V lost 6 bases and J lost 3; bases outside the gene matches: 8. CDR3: CASTKGAGDTEAFF. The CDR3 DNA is TGCGCCAGCACGAAGGGGGCAGGGGACACTGAAGCTTTCTTT.

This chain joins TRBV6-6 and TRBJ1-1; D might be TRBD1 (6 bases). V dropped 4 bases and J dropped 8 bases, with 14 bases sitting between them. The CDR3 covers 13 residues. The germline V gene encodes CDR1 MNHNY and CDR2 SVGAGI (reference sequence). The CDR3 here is CASSFLDSPEAFF. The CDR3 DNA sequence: TGTGCCAGCAGTTTCTTGGACAGCCCAGAAGCTTTCTTT.

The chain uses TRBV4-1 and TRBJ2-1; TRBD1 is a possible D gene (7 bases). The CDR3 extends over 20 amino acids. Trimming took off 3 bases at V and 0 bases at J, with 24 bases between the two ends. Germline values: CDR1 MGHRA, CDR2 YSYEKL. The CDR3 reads CASSHSIPSQGGASYNEQFF. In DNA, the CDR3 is TGCGCCAGCAGCCACTCCATCCCGAGCCAGGGGGGCGCCTCCTACAATGAGCAGTTCTTC.

For the CDR3, the DNA is TGCAGCGTTGAAGGGGTTGCGGGGGTCGGGGAGCTGTTTTTT. This gives the protein CSVEGVAGVGELFF. The chain employs TRBV29-1 and TRBJ2-2, with 7 positions matching TRBD2. The CDR3 is made up of 14 amino acids. J gave up 7 bases and V 1 base, and 6 bases lay outside the gene matches. In germline, CDR1 is SQVTM, CDR2 ANQGSEA.

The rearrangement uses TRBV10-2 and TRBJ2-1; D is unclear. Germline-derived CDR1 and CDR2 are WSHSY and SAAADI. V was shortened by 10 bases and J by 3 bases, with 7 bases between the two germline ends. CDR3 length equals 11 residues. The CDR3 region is CAILVYNEQFF. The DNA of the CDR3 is TGCGCCATCCTAGTCTACAATGAGCAGTTCTTC.

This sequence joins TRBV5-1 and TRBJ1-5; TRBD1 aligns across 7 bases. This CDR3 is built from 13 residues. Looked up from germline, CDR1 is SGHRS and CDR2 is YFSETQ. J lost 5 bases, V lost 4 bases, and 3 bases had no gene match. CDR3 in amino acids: CASSVGTDQPQHF. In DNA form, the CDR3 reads TGCGCCAGCAGCGTTGGGACAGATCAGCCCCAGCATTTT.

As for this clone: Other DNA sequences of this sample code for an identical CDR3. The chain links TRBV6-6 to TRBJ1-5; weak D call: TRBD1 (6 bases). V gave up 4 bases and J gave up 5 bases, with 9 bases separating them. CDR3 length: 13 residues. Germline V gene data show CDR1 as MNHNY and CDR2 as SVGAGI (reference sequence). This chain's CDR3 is CASSLTGDQPQHF. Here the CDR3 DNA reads TGTGCCAGCAGTTTGACAGGAGATCAGCCCCAGCATTTT.

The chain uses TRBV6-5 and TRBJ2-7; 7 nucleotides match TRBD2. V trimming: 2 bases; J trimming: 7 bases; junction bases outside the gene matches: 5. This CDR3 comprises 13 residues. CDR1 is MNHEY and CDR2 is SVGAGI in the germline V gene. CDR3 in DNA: TGTGCCAGCAGTTACAATGGGGGACTAGAGCAGTACTTC. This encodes CASSYNGGLEQYF.

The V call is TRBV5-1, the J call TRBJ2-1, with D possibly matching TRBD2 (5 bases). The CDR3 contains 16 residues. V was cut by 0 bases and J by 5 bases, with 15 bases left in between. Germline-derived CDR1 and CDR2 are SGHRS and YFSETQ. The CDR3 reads CASSLGPPADDNEQFF. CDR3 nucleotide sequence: TGCGCCAGCAGCTTGGGCCCTCCAGCGGACGACAATGAGCAGTTCTTC.

CDR3 region: CAISESSGGAFEQFF. In nucleotides, the CDR3 is TGTGCCATCAGTGAGTCGAGCGGGGGGGCCTTTGAGCAGTTCTTC. This rearrangement joins TRBV10-3 to TRBJ2-1, with TRBD2 matching 10 bases. This CDR3 is 15 amino acids long. CDR1 is ENHRY, CDR2 SYGVKD, per germline. The J segment lost 9 bases and the V segment lost 0 bases, leaving 5 bases of the junction unmatched.

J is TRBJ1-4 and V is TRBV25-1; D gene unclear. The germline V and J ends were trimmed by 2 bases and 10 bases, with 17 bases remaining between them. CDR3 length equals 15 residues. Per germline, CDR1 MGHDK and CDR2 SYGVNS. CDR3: CASSEGRVRDGKLFF. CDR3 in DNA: TGTGCCAGCAGTGAAGGGAGGGTAAGGGATGGAAAACTGTTTTTT.

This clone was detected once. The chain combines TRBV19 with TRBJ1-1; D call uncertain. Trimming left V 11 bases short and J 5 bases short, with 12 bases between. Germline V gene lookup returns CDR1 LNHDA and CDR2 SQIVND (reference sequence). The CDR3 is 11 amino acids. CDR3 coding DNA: TGTGCCTCTCGGTGGAGAACTGAAGCTTTCTTT. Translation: CASRWRTEAFF.

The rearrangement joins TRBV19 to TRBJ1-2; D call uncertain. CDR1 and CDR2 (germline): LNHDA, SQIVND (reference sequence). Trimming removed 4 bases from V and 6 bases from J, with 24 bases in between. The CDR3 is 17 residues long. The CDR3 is CASSSPRVEGREDGYTF. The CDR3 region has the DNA TGTGCCAGTAGTAGTCCCCGGGTTGAAGGGAGAGAAGATGGCTACACCTTC.

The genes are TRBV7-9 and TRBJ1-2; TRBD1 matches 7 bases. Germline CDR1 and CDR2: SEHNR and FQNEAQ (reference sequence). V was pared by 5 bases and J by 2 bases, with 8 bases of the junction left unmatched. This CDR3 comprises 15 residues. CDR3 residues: CASSPETTGNYGYTF. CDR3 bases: TGTGCCAGCAGCCCGGAGACGACAGGGAACTATGGCTACACCTTC.

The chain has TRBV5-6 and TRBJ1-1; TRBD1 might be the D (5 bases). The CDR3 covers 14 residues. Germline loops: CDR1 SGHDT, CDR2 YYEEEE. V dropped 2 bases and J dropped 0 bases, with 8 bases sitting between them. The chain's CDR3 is CASSFNRMNTEAFF. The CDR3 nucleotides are TGTGCCAGCAGCTTTAACAGGATGAACACTGAAGCTTTCTTT.

The CDR3 nucleotides read TGTGCCAGCAGTGAATTCGGGGGGGCCTACGAGCAGTACTTC. This codes for CASSEFGGAYEQYF. The rearrangement links TRBV2 to TRBJ2-5; 8 bases align to TRBD2. The last part of the DNA fits TRBJ2-7 better; the J call may be wrong. Germline assignment: CDR1 SNHLY and CDR2 FYNNEI. The CDR3 spans 14 residues.

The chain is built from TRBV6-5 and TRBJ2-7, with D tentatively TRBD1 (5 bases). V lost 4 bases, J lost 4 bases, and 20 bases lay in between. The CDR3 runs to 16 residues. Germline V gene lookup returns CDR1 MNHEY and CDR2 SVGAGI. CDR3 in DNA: TGTGCCAGCAGTTGGGGCCCAACAGGCCTGAGGTACGAGCAGTACTTC. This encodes CASSWGPTGLRYEQYF.

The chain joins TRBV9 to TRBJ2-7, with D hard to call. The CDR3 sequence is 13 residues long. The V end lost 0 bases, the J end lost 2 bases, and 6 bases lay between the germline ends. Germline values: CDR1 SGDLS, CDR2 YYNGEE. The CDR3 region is CASSVGQTYEQYF. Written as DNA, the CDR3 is TGTGCCAGCAGCGTAGGGCAGACCTACGAGCAGTACTTC.

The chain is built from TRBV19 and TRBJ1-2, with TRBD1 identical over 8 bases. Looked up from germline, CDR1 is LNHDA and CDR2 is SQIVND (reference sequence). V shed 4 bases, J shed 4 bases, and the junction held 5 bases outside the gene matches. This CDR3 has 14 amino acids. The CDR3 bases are TGTGCCAGTAGTAACGGACAGGGATCCTATGGCTACACCTTC. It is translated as CASSNGQGSYGYTF.

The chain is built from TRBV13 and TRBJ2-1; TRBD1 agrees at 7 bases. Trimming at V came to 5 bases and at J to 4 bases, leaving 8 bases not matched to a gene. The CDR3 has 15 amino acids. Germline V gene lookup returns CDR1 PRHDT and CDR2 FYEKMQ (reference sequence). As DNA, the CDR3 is TGTGCCAGCAGCCCCCGGGACAGACCTTACAATGAGCAGTTCTTC. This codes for CASSPRDRPYNEQFF.